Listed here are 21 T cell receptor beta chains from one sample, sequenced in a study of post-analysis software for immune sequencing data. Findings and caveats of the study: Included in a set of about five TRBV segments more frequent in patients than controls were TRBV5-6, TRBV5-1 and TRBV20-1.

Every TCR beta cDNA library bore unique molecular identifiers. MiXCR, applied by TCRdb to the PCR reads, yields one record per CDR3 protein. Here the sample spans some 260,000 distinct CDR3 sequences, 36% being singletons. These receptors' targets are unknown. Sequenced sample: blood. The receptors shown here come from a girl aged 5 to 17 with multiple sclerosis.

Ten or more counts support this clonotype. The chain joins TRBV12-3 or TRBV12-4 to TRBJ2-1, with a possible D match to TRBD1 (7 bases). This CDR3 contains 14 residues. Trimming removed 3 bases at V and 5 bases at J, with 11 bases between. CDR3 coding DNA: TGTGCCAGCAGTTTTGGAGGGGGCAACAATGAGCAGTTCTTC. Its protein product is CASSFGGGNNEQFF.

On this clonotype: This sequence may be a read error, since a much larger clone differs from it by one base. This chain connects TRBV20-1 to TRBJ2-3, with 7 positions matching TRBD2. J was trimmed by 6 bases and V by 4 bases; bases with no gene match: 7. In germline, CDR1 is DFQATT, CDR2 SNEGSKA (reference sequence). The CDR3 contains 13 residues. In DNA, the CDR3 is TGCAGTGCTAAAGCGGGGATTTGGGATACGCAGTATTTT. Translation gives CSAKAGIWDTQYF.

CDR3 amino acids: CASSLPGPSGSCEQYF. As DNA, the CDR3 is TGTGCCAGCAGCCTCCCCGGGCCTAGCGGGAGCTGCGAGCAGTACTTC. The chain is built from TRBV4-2 and TRBJ2-7, with 10 bases aligning to TRBD2. Germline loops: CDR1 LGHNA, CDR2 YNFKEQ. The ends lost 4 bases at V and 6 bases at J; junction bases unmatched: 12. The CDR3 is 16 amino acids.

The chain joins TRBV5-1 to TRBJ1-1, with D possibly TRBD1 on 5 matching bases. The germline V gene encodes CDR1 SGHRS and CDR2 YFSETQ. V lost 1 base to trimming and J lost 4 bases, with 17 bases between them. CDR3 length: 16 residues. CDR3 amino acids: CASSLPGLFRGTEAFF. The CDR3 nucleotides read TGCGCCAGCAGCTTGCCGGGGCTTTTTCGCGGCACTGAAGCTTTCTTT.

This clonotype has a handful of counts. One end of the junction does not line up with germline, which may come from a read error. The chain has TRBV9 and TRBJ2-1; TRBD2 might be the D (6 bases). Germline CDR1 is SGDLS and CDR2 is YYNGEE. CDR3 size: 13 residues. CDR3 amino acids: CVSSVAAYNEQFF. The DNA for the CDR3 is TGTGTCAGCAGCGTAGCGGCTTACAATGAGCAGTTCTTC. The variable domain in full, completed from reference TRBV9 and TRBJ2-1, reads DSGVTQTPKHLITATGQRVTLRCSPRSGDLSVYWYQQSLDQGLQFLIQYYNGEERAKGNILERFSAQQFPDLHSELNLSSLELGDSALYFCVSSVAAYNEQFFGPGTRLTVL.

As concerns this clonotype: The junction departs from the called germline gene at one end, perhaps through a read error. CDR3 sequence (DNA): TGCGCCAGCTCCCGAGACGGATACAATGGGCAGTTCTTC. It translates to CASSRDGYNGQFF. The chain couples TRBV5-1 to TRBJ2-1; no clear D. The germline V gene has CDR1 SGHRS and CDR2 YFSETQ. This CDR3 is built from 13 residues. Drawing the rest from reference TRBV5-1 and TRBJ2-1, the complete variable domain is KAGVTQTPRYLIKTRGQQVTLSCSPISGHRSVSWYQQTPGQGLQFLFEYFSETQRNKGNFPGRFSGRQFSNSRSEMNVSTLELGDSALYLCASSRDGYNGQFFGPGTRLTVL.

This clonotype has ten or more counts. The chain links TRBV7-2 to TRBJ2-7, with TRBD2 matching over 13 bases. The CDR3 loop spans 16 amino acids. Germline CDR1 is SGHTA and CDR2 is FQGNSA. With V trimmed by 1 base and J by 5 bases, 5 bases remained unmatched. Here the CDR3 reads CASSLGLAGGKDEQYF. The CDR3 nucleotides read TGTGCCAGCAGCTTAGGACTAGCGGGAGGAAAGGACGAGCAGTACTTC.

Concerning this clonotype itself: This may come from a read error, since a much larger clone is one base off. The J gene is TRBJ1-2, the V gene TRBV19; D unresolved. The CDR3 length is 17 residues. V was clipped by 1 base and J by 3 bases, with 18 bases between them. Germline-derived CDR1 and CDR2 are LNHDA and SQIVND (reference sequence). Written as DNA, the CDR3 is TGTGCCAGTAGTATAGTCTCGGGAGACACCAGTGACTATGGCTACACCTTC. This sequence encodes CASSIVSGDTSDYGYTF.

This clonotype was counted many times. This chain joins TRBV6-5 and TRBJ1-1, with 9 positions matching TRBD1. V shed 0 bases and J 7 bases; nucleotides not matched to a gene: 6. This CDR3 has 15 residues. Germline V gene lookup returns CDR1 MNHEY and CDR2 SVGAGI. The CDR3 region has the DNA TGTGCCAGCAGTTACTCGGGGACAGGGCTGGGTGAAGCTTTCTTT. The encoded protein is CASSYSGTGLGEAFF.

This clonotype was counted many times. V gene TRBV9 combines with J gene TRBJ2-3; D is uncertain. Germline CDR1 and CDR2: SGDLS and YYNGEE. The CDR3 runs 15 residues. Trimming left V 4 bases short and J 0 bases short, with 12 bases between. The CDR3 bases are TGTGCCAGCAGCACGCGTCCCGGTAGCACAGATACGCAGTATTTT. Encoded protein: CASSTRPGSTDTQYF.

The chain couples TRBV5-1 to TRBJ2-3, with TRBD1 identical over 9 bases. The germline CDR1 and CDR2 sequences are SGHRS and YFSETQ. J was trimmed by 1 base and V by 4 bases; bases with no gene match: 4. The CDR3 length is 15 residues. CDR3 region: CASSRGQGGTDTQYF. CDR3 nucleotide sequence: TGCGCCAGCAGCAGGGGACAGGGAGGCACAGATACGCAGTATTTT. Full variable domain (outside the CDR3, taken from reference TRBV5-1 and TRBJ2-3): KAGVTQTPRYLIKTRGQQVTLSCSPISGHRSVSWYQQTPGQGLQFLFEYFSETQRNKGNFPGRFSGRQFSNSRSEMNVSTLELGDSALYLCASSRGQGGTDTQYFGPGTRLTVL.

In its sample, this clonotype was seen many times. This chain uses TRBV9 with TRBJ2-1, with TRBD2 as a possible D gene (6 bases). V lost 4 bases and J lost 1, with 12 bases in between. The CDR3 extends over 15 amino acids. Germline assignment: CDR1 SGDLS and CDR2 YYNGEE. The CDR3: CASSPREKSYNEQFF. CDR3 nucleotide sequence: TGTGCCAGCAGCCCCCGGGAGAAATCCTACAATGAGCAGTTCTTC.

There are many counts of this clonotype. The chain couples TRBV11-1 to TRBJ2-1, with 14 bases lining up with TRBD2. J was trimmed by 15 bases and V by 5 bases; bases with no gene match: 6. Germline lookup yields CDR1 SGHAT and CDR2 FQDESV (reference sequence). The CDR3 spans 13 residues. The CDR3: CASSPGLAGAWFF. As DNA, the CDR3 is TGTGCCAGCAGCCCGGGACTAGCGGGAGCTTGGTTCTTC. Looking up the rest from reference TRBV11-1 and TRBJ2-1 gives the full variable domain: EAEVAQSPRYKITEKSQAVAFWCDPISGHATLYWYRQILGQGPELLVQFQDESVVDDSQLPKDRFSAERLKGVDSTLKIQPAELGDSAMYLCASSPGLAGAWFFGPGTRLTVL.

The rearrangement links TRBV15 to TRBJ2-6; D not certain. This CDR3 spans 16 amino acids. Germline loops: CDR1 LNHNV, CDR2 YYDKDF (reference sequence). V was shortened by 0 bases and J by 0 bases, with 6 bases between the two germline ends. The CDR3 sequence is CATSRDRYSGANVLTF. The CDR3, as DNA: TGTGCCACCAGCAGAGACAGGTACTCTGGGGCCAACGTCCTGACTTTC.

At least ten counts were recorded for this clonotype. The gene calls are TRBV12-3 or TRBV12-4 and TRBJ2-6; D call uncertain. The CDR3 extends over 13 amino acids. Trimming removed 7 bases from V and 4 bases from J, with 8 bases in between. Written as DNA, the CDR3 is TGTGCCAGCACGGCGGAGGGGGCCAACGTCCTGACTTTC. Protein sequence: CASTAEGANVLTF.

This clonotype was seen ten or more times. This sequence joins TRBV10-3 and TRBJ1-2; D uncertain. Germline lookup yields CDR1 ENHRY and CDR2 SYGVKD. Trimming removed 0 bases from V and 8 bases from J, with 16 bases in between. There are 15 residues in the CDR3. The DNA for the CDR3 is TGTGCCATCAGTGAGTCCCCCGGGAACCAAGGGGGCTACACCTTC. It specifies CAISESPGNQGGYTF.

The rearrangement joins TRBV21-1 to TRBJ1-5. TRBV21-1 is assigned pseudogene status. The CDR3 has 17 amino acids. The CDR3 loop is CASSKAIDQSRNRPQHF. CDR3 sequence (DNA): TGTGCCAGCAGCAAAGCTATTGATCAGTCACGGAATCGGCCCCAGCATTTT.

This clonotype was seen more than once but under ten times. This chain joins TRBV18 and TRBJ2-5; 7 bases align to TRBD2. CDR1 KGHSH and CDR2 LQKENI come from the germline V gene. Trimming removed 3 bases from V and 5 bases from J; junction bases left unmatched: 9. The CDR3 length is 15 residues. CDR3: CASSPLAGESETQYF. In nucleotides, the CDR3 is TGTGCCAGCTCACCCTTGGCGGGAGAATCGGAGACCCAGTACTTC.

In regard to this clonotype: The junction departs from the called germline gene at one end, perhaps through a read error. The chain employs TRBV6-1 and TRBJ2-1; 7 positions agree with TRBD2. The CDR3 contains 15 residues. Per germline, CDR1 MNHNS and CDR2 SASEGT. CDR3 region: CVSSEARGSTREQFF. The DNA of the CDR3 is TGTGTCAGCAGTGAAGCGCGGGGGTCGACTAGGGAGCAGTTCTTC.

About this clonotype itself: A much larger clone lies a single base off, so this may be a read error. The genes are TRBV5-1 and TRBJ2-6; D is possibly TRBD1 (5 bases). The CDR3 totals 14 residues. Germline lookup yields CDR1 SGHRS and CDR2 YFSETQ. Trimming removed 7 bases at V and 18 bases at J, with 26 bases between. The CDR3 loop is CASGPGSGANVWTF. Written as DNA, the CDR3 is TGCGCCAGCGGACCTGGCTCTGGGGCCAACGTCTGGACTTTC.

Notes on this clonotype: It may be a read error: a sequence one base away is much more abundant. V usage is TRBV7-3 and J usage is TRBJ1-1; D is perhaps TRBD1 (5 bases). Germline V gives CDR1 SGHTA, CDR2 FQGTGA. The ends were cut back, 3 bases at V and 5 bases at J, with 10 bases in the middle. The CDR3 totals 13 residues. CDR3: CASSFSQATEAFF. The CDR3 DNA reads TGTGCCAGCAGCTTCTCACAGGCTACTGAAGCTTTCTTT.